The 30 T cell receptor beta chains given below trace back to one sample, sequenced in a study of blood T cells in healthy people across ages. The use of a sample-barcoded 5' primer and a J-beta primer mix characterized a second PCR of about 7 to 12 cycles. TCRdb re-derived calls from the 5' RACE reads in MiXCR, one entry per CDR3 protein. This sample carries more than 900,000 distinct CDR3 sequences, around 27% of them seen once, and the ten largest clones take approximately 0.7%. These data are also associated with another study on T cells of mothers and their children.

What was sequenced was blood. All receptors derive from a girl aged 2 to 9 in good health.

This clonotype was seen a handful of times. V gene TRBV14 combines with J gene TRBJ2-6, with D perhaps matching TRBD1 (5 bases). Germline assignment: CDR1 SGHDN and CDR2 FVKESK. This CDR3 region has 17 residues. V was pared by 4 bases and J by 1 base, with 14 bases between. The CDR3 region has the DNA TGTGCCAGCAGCCGGGGCGATATGGGTTCTGGGGCCAACGTCCTGACTTTC. This sequence encodes CASSRGDMGSGANVLTF.

The V gene is TRBV20-1, the J gene TRBJ2-7, with 10 bases matching TRBD2. Trimming removed 1 base from V and 3 bases from J; junction bases left unmatched: 9. The germline V gene has CDR1 DFQATT and CDR2 SNEGSKA (reference sequence). The CDR3 loop spans 16 amino acids. Here the CDR3 reads CSARVLPSGSFYEQYF. In DNA form, the CDR3 reads TGCAGTGCTAGAGTCCTCCCTAGCGGGAGCTTCTACGAGCAGTACTTC.

This chain links TRBV28 with TRBJ2-4; D may be TRBD1 (5 bases). Trimming removed 4 bases from V and 8 bases from J, with 9 bases in between. This CDR3 region has 12 residues. Germline values: CDR1 MDHEN, CDR2 SYDVKM. The chain's CDR3 is CASSSLTDIQYF. CDR3 bases: TGTGCCAGCAGTTCGCTGACAGACATTCAGTACTTC.

A few counts support this clonotype. The rearrangement uses TRBV4-2 and TRBJ2-5, with a possible D match to TRBD2 (5 bases). CDR3 size: 14 residues. Trimming pared 0 bases from V and 3 bases from J, leaving 8 bases between. Germline CDR1 and CDR2: LGHNA and YNFKEQ. The CDR3 reads CASSQDAREETQYF. The CDR3 DNA follows: TGTGCCAGCAGCCAAGATGCGAGGGAAGAGACCCAGTACTTC.

The chain links TRBV7-2 to TRBJ1-6, with 10 positions matching TRBD1. The CDR3 sequence is 13 residues long. V shed 11 bases, J shed 8 bases, and the junction held 6 bases outside the gene matches. The germline V gene encodes CDR1 SGHTA and CDR2 FQGNSA. The CDR3 coding sequence is TGTGCCGGACGAGGGACAGGGGATTCACCCCTCCACTTT. Protein: CAGRGTGDSPLHF.

The chain recombines TRBV29-1 with TRBJ2-2; 14 bases agree with TRBD2. CDR1 is SQVTM and CDR2 is ANQGSEA in the germline V gene. V shed 3 bases, J shed 4 bases, and the junction held 7 bases outside the gene matches. This CDR3 contains 17 residues. The CDR3 DNA sequence: TGCAGCGTTGAGCCCTGGGGACTAGCGGGAGCCACCGGGGAGCTGTTTTTT. Its protein is CSVEPWGLAGATGELFF.

The J gene is TRBJ2-5, the V gene TRBV3-1; 8 bases align to TRBD1. CDR3 length: 14 residues. V dropped 4 bases and J dropped 5; count of bases not matched to a gene: 6. Germline V gene sequence: CDR1 LGHDT, CDR2 YNNKEL (reference sequence). The CDR3 sequence is CASSPRDRTETQYF. The CDR3 DNA follows: TGTGCCAGCAGCCCCCGGGACAGGACCGAGACCCAGTACTTC.

This clonotype appeared many times. The chain recombines TRBV3-1 with TRBJ2-7, with 10 positions matching TRBD1. The V segment lost 1 base and the J segment 2 bases; nucleotides outside the gene matches: 5. The germline V gene has CDR1 LGHDT and CDR2 YNNKEL (reference sequence). The CDR3 is made up of 16 amino acids. In nucleotides, the CDR3 is TGTGCCAGCAGCCAAGCCGGGACAGGGGCCACCTACGAGCAGTACTTC. Its protein product is CASSQAGTGATYEQYF.

In this sample, this clonotype turned up a few times. The gene calls are TRBV7-3 and TRBJ2-5; TRBD2 aligns across 8 bases. The DNA end favors TRBJ2-1, so the J call may be wrong. Germline V gene data show CDR1 as SGHTA and CDR2 as FQGTGA. The CDR3 has 16 amino acids. CDR3 amino acids: CASSFFGTSLKGEQFF. DNA of the CDR3: TGTGCCAGCAGCTTCTTCGGGACTAGTCTCAAGGGTGAGCAGTTCTTC.

There are a few counts of this clonotype. This sequence joins TRBV5-1 and TRBJ2-1; a weak D match, TRBD2 (7 bases). The CDR3 is made up of 14 amino acids. Trimming removed 1 base at V and 9 bases at J, with 14 bases between. Germline-derived CDR1 and CDR2 are SGHRS and YFSETQ. Here the CDR3 reads CASSLPGGEGEQFF. The CDR3 nucleotides are TGCGCCAGCAGCTTGCCGGGGGGCGAGGGTGAGCAGTTCTTC.

The chain is built from TRBV29-1 and TRBJ2-1; D possibly corresponds to TRBD2 (6 bases). This CDR3 is built from 14 residues. Germline CDR1 SQVTM, CDR2 ANQGSEA. With 3 bases removed from V and 2 bases from J, the gap between germline ends came to 11 bases. CDR3 loop: CSVESGSPYNEQFF. As DNA, the CDR3 is TGCAGCGTTGAGTCCGGGAGCCCCTACAATGAGCAGTTCTTC.

The rearrangement links TRBV12-3 or TRBV12-4 to TRBJ2-7, with D perhaps TRBD2 (6 bases). This CDR3 spans 14 amino acids. Trimming left V 6 bases short and J 6 bases short, with 18 bases between. CDR3 sequence (DNA): TGTGCCAGCAGGAATAGCGCGGGAACCTCCGAGCAGTACTTC. This codes for CASRNSAGTSEQYF.

V gene TRBV28 combines with J gene TRBJ1-1; a weak D match, TRBD1 (5 bases). Germline V gene lookup returns CDR1 MDHEN and CDR2 SYDVKM. The CDR3 runs to 15 residues. V gave up 11 bases and J gave up 2 bases, with 21 bases separating them. In DNA, the CDR3 is TGTGCCGCCCGGCCAGCAAGGGGTCAAAACACTGAAGCTTTCTTT. This gives the protein CAARPARGQNTEAFF.

This clonotype was recorded many times. This chain joins TRBV20-1 and TRBJ2-1, with D unresolved. Germline loops: CDR1 DFQATT, CDR2 SNEGSKA (reference sequence). V was trimmed by 3 bases and J by 0 bases, leaving 6 bases between them. The CDR3 consists of 13 residues. DNA for the CDR3: TGCAGTGCTAGCGGCCTCTCCTACAATGAGCAGTTCTTC. It is translated as CSASGLSYNEQFF.

A few counts support this clonotype. At one end the junction does not follow the germline gene, possibly because of a read error. The chain combines TRBV11-2 with TRBJ2-7; D unclear. Germline V gene sequence: CDR1 SGHAT, CDR2 FQNNGV. This CDR3 is built from 13 residues. The CDR3 nucleotides are TGTGCCAGCAGCTTAGGGCTCGGCTACGTGCAGTACTTC. This sequence encodes CASSLGLGYVQYF. The full variable domain, rest sourced from reference TRBV11-2 and TRBJ2-7, is EAGVAQSPRYKIIEKRQSVAFWCNPISGHATLYWYQQILGQGPKLLIQFQNNGVVDDSQLPKDRFSAERLKGVDSTLKIQPAKLEDSAVYLCASSLGLGYVQYFGPGTRLTVT.

This clonotype was detected a few times. The gene calls are TRBV7-3 and TRBJ2-2; tentative D call: TRBD2 (5 bases). CDR1 is SGHTA, CDR2 FQGTGA, per germline. V dropped 5 bases and J dropped 5 bases, with 12 bases sitting between them. The CDR3 runs to 14 residues. For the CDR3, the DNA is TGTGCCAGCAGCCCCGGAGGTTGGACCGGGGAGCTGTTTTTT. Translation gives CASSPGGWTGELFF. Supplemented by reference TRBV7-3 and TRBJ2-2, the full variable domain reads GAGVSQTPSNKVTEKGKYVELRCDPISGHTALYWYRQSLGQGPEFLIYFQGTGAADDSGLPNDRFFAVRPEGSVSTLKIQRTERGDSAVYLCASSPGGWTGELFFGEGSRLTVL.

This clonotype was observed a few times. The chain uses TRBV29-1 and TRBJ1-1, with D possibly matching TRBD1 (6 bases). Between the trimmed V and J ends, which lost 0 bases and 1 base, there was a span of 12 bases. This CDR3 comprises 15 residues. Germline values: CDR1 SQVTM, CDR2 ANQGSEA. For the CDR3, the DNA is TGCAGCGTTGAAGATTTAGGGACATCGAACACTGAAGCTTTCTTT. Translation gives CSVEDLGTSNTEAFF.

This clonotype was recorded a few times. The chain couples TRBV12-3 or TRBV12-4 to TRBJ1-2; unclear D gene. The CDR3 extends over 11 amino acids. V dropped 2 bases and J dropped 7 bases, with 5 bases sitting between them. This CDR3 is CASSLLSGYTF. DNA for the CDR3: TGTGCCAGCAGTTTACTTAGTGGCTACACCTTC.

A few counts support this clonotype. The V call is TRBV7-9, the J call TRBJ1-1, with TRBD1 as a possible D gene (5 bases). V lost 4 bases and J 9 bases, leaving 18 bases between the germline ends. Germline lookup yields CDR1 SEHNR and CDR2 FQNEAQ (reference sequence). The CDR3 loop spans 14 amino acids. CDR3 nucleotides: TGTGCCAGCAGCTCCTTAACAGGCCTGATACAAGCTTTCTTT. Protein product: CASSSLTGLIQAFF.

This rearrangement joins TRBV13 to TRBJ2-7; perhaps TRBD2 as D (5 bases). The germline CDR1 and CDR2 sequences are PRHDT and FYEKMQ (reference sequence). This CDR3 is 13 amino acids long. V was trimmed by 6 bases and J by 3 bases, leaving 12 bases between them. In nucleotides, the CDR3 is TGTGCCAGCAGTCACGGGATCCACTACGAGCAGTACTTC. As protein: CASSHGIHYEQYF.

This sequence joins TRBV3-1 and TRBJ2-2; unclear D gene. V was clipped by 3 bases and J by 0 bases, with 11 bases between them. The CDR3 has 16 residues. Germline loops: CDR1 LGHDT, CDR2 YNNKEL (reference sequence). CDR3 region: CASSQVSPANTGELFF. The CDR3 DNA is TGTGCCAGCAGCCAGGTTAGCCCCGCGAACACCGGGGAGCTGTTTTTT.

This clonotype was counted only a few times. The V gene is TRBV20-1, the J gene TRBJ2-5, with no clear D. The J call is doubtful: the DNA matches TRBJ2-1 better. CDR3 length: 10 residues. The germline CDR1 and CDR2 sequences are DFQATT and SNEGSKA (reference sequence). The CDR3 region is CSPRLNEQFF. CDR3 DNA sequence: TGCAGTCCAAGATTAAATGAGCAGTTCTTC.

V is TRBV7-2 and J is TRBJ2-2; TRBD2 agrees at 8 bases. Germline trimming cut 4 bases from V and 4 bases from J; bases unmatched to any gene: 11. The CDR3 covers 17 residues. Per the germline V gene, CDR1 is SGHTA and CDR2 is FQGNSA. The CDR3 DNA reads TGTGCCAGCAGCTCCGAAGTAGCGGGACGTGGCACCGGGGAGCTGTTTTTT. Translated, it gives CASSSEVAGRGTGELFF. The full variable domain, completed using reference TRBV7-2 and TRBJ2-2, is GAGVSQSPSNKVTEKGKDVELRCDPISGHTALYWYRQSLGQGLEFLIYFQGNSAPDKSGLPSDRFSAERTGGSVSTLTIQRTQQEDSAVYLCASSSEVAGRGTGELFFGEGSRLTVL.

This clonotype appeared a few times. V is TRBV7-2 and J is TRBJ2-5; TRBD2 aligns across 9 bases. The end of the DNA fits TRBJ2-7 better, so the J call may be wrong. The CDR3 totals 15 residues. Per the germline V gene, CDR1 is SGHTA and CDR2 is FQGNSA. CDR3 coding DNA: TGTGCCAGCAGCTTCCAGAGCGGGGGGACTTACGAGCAGTACTTC. The encoded protein is CASSFQSGGTYEQYF.

J is TRBJ1-2 and V is TRBV29-1; D uncertain. This CDR3 comprises 12 residues. Trimming removed 4 bases at V and 4 bases at J, with 10 bases between. From germline, CDR1 is SQVTM and CDR2 ANQGSEA. The CDR3 bases are TGCAGCGTTGCGCAGGCTGGCTATGGCTACACCTTC. It translates to CSVAQAGYGYTF.

The chain carries TRBV6-5 and TRBJ2-7; 8 bases line up with TRBD2. The CDR3 runs 15 residues. J gave up 3 bases and V 6 bases, and 10 bases lay outside the gene matches. Germline CDR1 is MNHEY and CDR2 is SVGAGI. The CDR3 DNA reads TGTGCCAGCAGGACTAGCGTATACCCCCACTACGAGCAGTACTTC. Translated: CASRTSVYPHYEQYF.

This clonotype has only a few counts. The rearrangement links TRBV3-1 to TRBJ2-4, with D tentatively TRBD2 (6 bases). The CDR3 contains 17 residues. Trimming stripped 4 bases from V and 5 bases from J, with 21 bases between. CDR1 is LGHDT, CDR2 YNNKEL, per germline (reference sequence). CDR3 nucleotide sequence: TGTGCCAGCAGCCGAAGGGGTGGAGGGACGAAGGAAAACATTCAGTACTTC. Protein sequence: CASSRRGGGTKENIQYF.

This clonotype was seen only a few times. In this CDR3 the conserved last residue, phenylalanine or tryptophan, is missing, so a read error is likely. The chain links TRBV10-3 to TRBJ1-1, with a weak D call TRBD1 (5 bases). In germline, CDR1 is ENHRY, CDR2 SYGVKD. The CDR3 has 12 residues. V lost 7 bases to trimming and J lost 7 bases, with 13 bases between them. The DNA for the CDR3 is TGTGCCATCAAGGGAGGGGACCATGAAGCTTTCCTT. Translation: CAIKGGDHEAFL.

The chain uses TRBV5-1 and TRBJ1-4, with TRBD1 as a possible D gene (5 bases). Trimming took 4 bases from V and 8 from J, leaving 15 bases between them. Germline V gene lookup returns CDR1 SGHRS and CDR2 YFSETQ. CDR3 length: 14 residues. DNA for the CDR3: TGCGCCAGCAGCCTTGGACCCAGGGTAGAAAAACTGTTTTTT. Amino acids: CASSLGPRVEKLFF.

This clonotype was counted a few times. The rearrangement joins TRBV6-9 to TRBJ2-5, with 8 bases lining up with TRBD1. CDR3 length: 20 amino acids. CDR1 and CDR2 (germline): MNHGY, SVAAGI. V trimming: 6 bases; J trimming: 3 bases; junction bases outside the gene matches: 24. The CDR3 sequence is CASSPSLRNSPGQVKETQYF. The DNA of the CDR3 is TGTGCCAGCAGCCCGTCATTGAGAAATAGCCCGGGACAGGTGAAAGAGACCCAGTACTTC.